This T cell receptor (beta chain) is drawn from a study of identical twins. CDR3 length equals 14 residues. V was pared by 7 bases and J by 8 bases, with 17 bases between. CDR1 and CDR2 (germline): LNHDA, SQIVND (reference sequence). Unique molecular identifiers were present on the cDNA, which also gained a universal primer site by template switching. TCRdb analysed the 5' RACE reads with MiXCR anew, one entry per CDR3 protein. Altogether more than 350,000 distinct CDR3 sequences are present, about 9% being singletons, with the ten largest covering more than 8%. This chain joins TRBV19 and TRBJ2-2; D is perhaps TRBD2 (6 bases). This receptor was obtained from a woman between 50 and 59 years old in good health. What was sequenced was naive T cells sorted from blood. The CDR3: CASNGGLTHGELFF. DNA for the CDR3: TGTGCCAGTAACGGGGGACTCACTCATGGGGAGCTGTTTTTT. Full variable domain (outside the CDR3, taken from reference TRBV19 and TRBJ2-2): DGGITQSPKYLFRKEGQNVTLSCEQNLNHDAMYWYRQDPGQGLRLIYYSQIVNDFQKGDIAEGYSVSREKKESFPLTVTSAQKNPTAFYLCASNGGLTHGELFFGEGSRLTVL.